This T cell receptor (beta chain) was observed in a study of blood T cell repertoires in COVID-19. Sequenced by immunoSEQ multiplex PCR; TCRdb stores in-frame clones only, minus some. This repertoire shows fewer than 100,000 clones, more than 60% found once; its top ten account for approximately 25%. The germline CDR1 and CDR2 sequences are GTSNPN and SVGIG (reference sequence). V lost 1 base and J lost 0, with 7 bases in between. The CDR3 is 14 amino acids. The rearrangement joins TRBV30 to TRBJ1-5; D remains ambiguous. The source of this sequence is a man between 65 and 85 years old with acute or convalescent COVID-19. Specimen: peripheral blood. This CDR3 is CAWSAGSSNQPQHF. CDR3 bases: TGTGCCTGGAGTGCGGGTTCTAGCAATCAGCCCCAGCATTTT.